Reported below is one T cell receptor beta chain. Additional DNA sequences in this sample encode the identical CDR3. Original analysis: Using reference gene primer amplification, nucleated cell counts were estimated. Only in-frame clones appear in the TCRdb table, and some are missing; sequencing was by immunoSEQ multiplex PCR. That table is the source of V, J and clone size, and D and trimming were worked out from the DNA. The data show approximately 100,000 clones, approximately 80% seen once. The data were obtained in a study of blood T cell repertoires in COVID-19. Study details: COVID-19 samples collected from the United States, Italy and Spain covered acute and convalescent phases. In each case, the material was cDNA or gDNA derived from T cells, B-cell-depleted T cells, or PBMCs.

The sequencing sample was made of peripheral blood. This TCR derives from a man in his 70s with active or convalescent COVID-19.

The CDR3 protein is CATSDPGQGGETQYF. CDR3 sequence (DNA): TGTGCCACCAGTGATCCGGGACAGGGAGGGGAGACCCAGTACTTC. The chain links TRBV24-1 to TRBJ2-5; 9 nucleotides align to TRBD1. The CDR3 runs to 15 residues. Per germline, CDR1 KGHDR and CDR2 SFDVKD. Germline trimming cut 3 bases from V and 5 bases from J; bases unmatched to any gene: 6.